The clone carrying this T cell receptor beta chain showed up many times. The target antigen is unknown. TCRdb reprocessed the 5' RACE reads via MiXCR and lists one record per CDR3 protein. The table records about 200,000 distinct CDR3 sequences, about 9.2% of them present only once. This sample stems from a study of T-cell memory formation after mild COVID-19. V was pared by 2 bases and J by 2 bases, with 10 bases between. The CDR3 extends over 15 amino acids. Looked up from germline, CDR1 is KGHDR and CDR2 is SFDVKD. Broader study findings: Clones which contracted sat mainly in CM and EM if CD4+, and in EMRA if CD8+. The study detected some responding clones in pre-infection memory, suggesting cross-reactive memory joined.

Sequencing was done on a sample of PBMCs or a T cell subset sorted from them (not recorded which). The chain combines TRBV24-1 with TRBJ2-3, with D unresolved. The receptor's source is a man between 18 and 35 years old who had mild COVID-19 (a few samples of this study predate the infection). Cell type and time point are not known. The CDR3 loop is CATSDSDGFTDTQYF. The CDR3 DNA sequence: TGTGCCACCAGTGATTCAGACGGATTCACAGATACGCAGTATTTT.